This T cell receptor (beta chain) originates from a study of blood T cell repertoires in COVID-19. The assay was immunoSEQ multiplex PCR, and TCRdb's table has in-frame clones only and misses some. The table shows 320,000 or so clones, with over 80% occurring only once. This sequence originates from a man under 40 who had recovered from COVID-19. The sample comprised PBMCs or T cells enriched from blood (not recorded which).

In DNA, the CDR3 is TGTGCCAGCAGCTTAGAAGGGGGCAATGGTTATGGCTACACCTTC. Amino acids: CASSLEGGNGYGYTF. V gene TRBV7-9 combines with J gene TRBJ1-2, with 7 bases lining up with TRBD1. Germline V gene data show CDR1 as SEHNR and CDR2 as FQNEAQ (reference sequence). J was trimmed by 5 bases and V by 1 base; bases with no gene match: 7. The CDR3 is 15 residues long. The full variable domain, with the rest looked up from reference TRBV7-9 and TRBJ1-2, is DTGVSQNPRHKITKRGQNVTFRCDPISEHNRLYWYRQTLGQGPEFLTYFQNEAQLEKSRLLSDRFSAERPKGSFSTLEIQRTEQGDSAMYLCASSLEGGNGYGYTFGSGTRLTVV.